The clone carrying this T cell receptor (beta chain) has just one count. The V gene's germline CDR1 is MNHNS and CDR2 SASEGT. This CDR3 is 16 amino acids long. V lost 2 bases to trimming and J lost 1 base; unmatched junction nucleotides: 2. The source of the sample is a study of blood T cell repertoires in COVID-19. As handled by the study authors: Nucleated cell number was recorded as an estimate derived from reference gene primer amplification. Data came from immunoSEQ multiplex PCR; TCRdb stores just in-frame clones and leaves some out. V, J and clone size are taken as reported in that table, and D and trimming were inferred from the DNA itself. The sample has fewer than 150,000 clones, roughly 83% seen once.

Specimen: peripheral blood. This receptor was obtained from a woman in her twenties or thirties who had recovered from COVID-19. The rearrangement links TRBV6-1 to TRBJ2-3; TRBD2 matches 11 bases. The CDR3 is CASSEQLAGGTDTQYF. CDR3 coding DNA: TGTGCCAGCAGTGAACAACTAGCGGGGGGCACAGATACGCAGTATTTT.